This TCR beta chain was obtained from a study of blood T cell repertoires in COVID-19. The CDR3 has 16 residues. Germline CDR1 and CDR2: SGHTA and FQGNSA. Germline trimming cut 1 base from V and 5 bases from J; bases unmatched to any gene: 5. Profiling relied on immunoSEQ multiplex PCR, and the TCRdb table lists in-frame clones only, not all of them. The sample has about 53,000 clones; approximately 80% are singletons. This receptor was obtained from a man in his 70s with active or convalescent COVID-19. The J gene is TRBJ2-3, the V gene TRBV7-2; TRBD2 matches 11 bases. Sequences were obtained from peripheral blood. CDR3 in amino acids: CASSLGASGGQDTQYF. The CDR3 DNA sequence: TGTGCCAGCAGCTTAGGGGCTAGCGGGGGGCAAGATACGCAGTATTTT.